These T cell receptor beta chains were read from a single sample in a study of molecular identifiers for immune sequencing clone quantification. Each CDR3 protein is one row after TCRdb ran MiXCR on the PCR reads. The data contain over 600,000 distinct CDR3 sequences, 15% to 20% of them seen just once; the ten biggest clones take up roughly 0.9%. The sequenced material came from naive CD8+ T cells from blood, with Jurkat cell RNA spiked in. These receptor sequences come from a human donor in good health. Some libraries in this study had Jurkat cell RNA spiked in. The CDR3 runs from the conserved cysteine through the conserved F or W. D genes are given only for firm matches. A clone size is listed for some rows: how often the clone was seen (once, few, many), or a class if it is expanded.

V gene: TRBV27
clone size: .
D gene: .
J gene: TRBJ1-1
CDR3 protein: CASRTGIEAFF
CDR3 DNA: TGTGCCAGCAGAACGGGGATTGAAGCTTTCTTT

V gene: TRBV12-3/TRBV12-4
clone size: many
D gene: .
J gene: TRBJ2-4
CDR3 protein: CASSFELAKNIQYF
CDR3 DNA: TGTGCCAGCAGTTTCGAGTTAGCCAAAAACATTCAGTACTTC

V gene: TRBV7-9
clone size: many
D gene: TRBD2
J gene: TRBJ2-3
CDR3 protein: CASSYPRGVGESDTQYF
CDR3 DNA: TGTGCCAGCAGCTACCCCCGGGGGGTCGGAGAATCAGATACGCAGTATTTT

V gene: TRBV19
clone size: .
D gene: .
J gene: TRBJ2-5
CDR3 protein: CAGMDNQETRYF
CDR3 DNA: TGTGCCGGTATGGACAACCAAGAGACCCGGTACTTC

V gene: TRBV7-2
clone size: many
D gene: TRBD1
J gene: TRBJ2-7
CDR3 protein: CASSHGTGPYEQYF
CDR3 DNA: TGTGCCAGCAGCCACGGGACAGGACCGTACGAGCAGTACTTC

V gene: TRBV28
clone size: many
D gene: .
J gene: TRBJ2-3
CDR3 protein: CASSSLAEPSTDTQYF
CDR3 DNA: TGTGCCAGCAGTTCCTTAGCGGAGCCAAGCACAGATACGCAGTATTTT

V gene: TRBV20-1
clone size: many
D gene: TRBD2
J gene: TRBJ2-7
CDR3 protein: CSARPSGVVQYF
CDR3 DNA: TGCAGTGCTAGGCCTAGCGGGGTGGTGCAGTACTTC

V gene: TRBV4-3
clone size: many
D gene: TRBD1
J gene: TRBJ1-1
CDR3 protein: CASSQLQGREAFF
CDR3 DNA: TGCGCCAGCAGCCAGCTACAGGGGCGGGAGGCTTTCTTT

V gene: TRBV3-1
clone size: many
D gene: .
J gene: TRBJ2-7
CDR3 protein: CASSQDPAETYEQYF
CDR3 DNA: TGTGCCAGCAGCCAAGATCCTGCCGAGACCTACGAGCAGTACTTC

V gene: TRBV6-2/TRBV6-3
clone size: .
D gene: TRBD2
J gene: TRBJ2-3
CDR3 protein: CASTLAGGRTDTQYF
CDR3 DNA: TGTGCCAGCACACTAGCGGGGGGGCGGACAGATACGCAGTATTTT

V gene: TRBV2
clone size: many
D gene: TRBD1
J gene: TRBJ1-5
CDR3 protein: CASSASDRGVGNQPQHF
CDR3 DNA: TGTGCCAGCAGTGCGAGTGACAGGGGAGTCGGCAATCAGCCCCAGCATTTT

V gene: TRBV4-3
clone size: many
D gene: TRBD1
J gene: TRBJ2-7
CDR3 protein: CASSQDWQGAYEQYF
CDR3 DNA: TGCGCCAGCAGCCAAGATTGGCAGGGGGCCTACGAGCAGTACTTC

V gene: TRBV11-3
clone size: few
D gene: .
J gene: TRBJ2-3
CDR3 protein: CASSLRGGPSDTQYF
CDR3 DNA: TGTGCCAGCAGCTTGAGGGGGGGGCCATCAGATACGCAGTATTTT

V gene: TRBV6-2/TRBV6-3
clone size: few
D gene: .
J gene: TRBJ2-1
CDR3 protein: CASSSASENEQFF
CDR3 DNA: TGTGCCAGCAGTTCCGCTAGCGAGAATGAGCAGTTCTTC

V gene: TRBV28
clone size: .
D gene: TRBD1
J gene: TRBJ2-6
CDR3 protein: CASSLWWDRDTLGGANVLTF
CDR3 DNA: TGTGCCAGCAGTTTATGGTGGGACAGGGATACTTTGGGAGGGGCCAACGTCCTGACTTTC

V gene: TRBV27
clone size: .
D gene: TRBD1
J gene: TRBJ1-4
CDR3 protein: CASSSGQGEDEKLFF
CDR3 DNA: TGTGCCAGCAGTTCCGGACAGGGTGAAGATGAAAAACTGTTTTTT

V gene: TRBV29-1
clone size: many
D gene: .
J gene: TRBJ1-3
CDR3 protein: CSGVLSGNTIYF
CDR3 DNA: TGCAGCGGCGTCCTCTCTGGAAACACCATATATTTT

V gene: TRBV19
clone size: many
D gene: .
J gene: TRBJ1-6
CDR3 protein: CASSIVTGNTLHF
CDR3 DNA: TGTGCCAGTAGTATAGTAACAGGGAACACCCTCCACTTT

V gene: TRBV5-5
clone size: .
D gene: .
J gene: TRBJ2-3
CDR3 protein: CASSLVGGGTTDTRYF
CDR3 DNA: .

V gene: TRBV19
clone size: many
D gene: TRBD1
J gene: TRBJ1-5
CDR3 protein: CASRDPDRNQPQHF
CDR3 DNA: TGTGCCAGTAGAGACCCGGACAGGAATCAGCCCCAGCATTTT

V gene: TRBV9
clone size: few
D gene: TRBD2
J gene: TRBJ2-7
CDR3 protein: CASSVSGLGGYEQYF
CDR3 DNA: TGTGCCAGCAGCGTTTCGGGACTAGGGGGCTACGAGCAGTACTTC

V gene: TRBV13
clone size: many
D gene: TRBD2
J gene: TRBJ2-3
CDR3 protein: CASSLGLAGAADTQYF
CDR3 DNA: TGTGCCAGCAGCTTAGGCCTAGCGGGGGCCGCCGATACGCAGTATTTT

V gene: TRBV7-9
clone size: .
D gene: .
J gene: TRBJ2-7
CDR3 protein: CASSLPWGREQYF
CDR3 DNA: TGTGCCAGCAGCCTACCTTGGGGAAGGGAGCAGTACTTC

V gene: TRBV27
clone size: many
D gene: TRBD1
J gene: TRBJ2-7
CDR3 protein: CASSWTGRAWYEQYF
CDR3 DNA: TGTGCCAGCAGCTGGACAGGGAGAGCTTGGTACGAGCAGTACTTC

V gene: TRBV6-1
clone size: few
D gene: TRBD1
J gene: TRBJ1-6
CDR3 protein: CASRGQAFSYNSPLHF
CDR3 DNA: TGTGCCAGCAGGGGACAGGCGTTCTCCTATAATTCACCCCTCCACTTT

V gene: TRBV4-3
clone size: many
D gene: .
J gene: TRBJ2-1
CDR3 protein: CASSQGSIYNEQFF
CDR3 DNA: TGCGCCAGCAGCCAAGGGTCTATCTACAATGAGCAGTTCTTC

V gene: TRBV5-1
clone size: many
D gene: TRBD1
J gene: TRBJ2-7
CDR3 protein: CASSWNPGTGVYEQYF
CDR3 DNA: TGCGCCAGCAGCTGGAACCCCGGGACAGGGGTTTACGAGCAGTACTTC

V gene: TRBV2
clone size: .
D gene: .
J gene: TRBJ1-2
CDR3 protein: CASSEARAGYGYTF
CDR3 DNA: TGTGCCAGCAGTGAAGCGAGGGCAGGGTATGGCTACACCTTC

V gene: TRBV7-2
clone size: many
D gene: .
J gene: TRBJ2-7
CDR3 protein: CASSLEVRGGEQYF
CDR3 DNA: TGTGCCAGCAGCTTAGAGGTCAGGGGAGGCGAGCAGTACTTC

V gene: TRBV11-2
clone size: few
D gene: .
J gene: TRBJ1-4
CDR3 protein: CASSLDSPLTNEKLFF
CDR3 DNA: TGTGCCAGCAGCTTAGATAGTCCTTTAACTAATGAAAAACTGTTTTTT

V gene: TRBV4-3
clone size: .
D gene: .
J gene: TRBJ2-7
CDR3 protein: CASSQDIAGTSEQYF
CDR3 DNA: TGCGCCAGCAGCCAAGATATCGCCGGGACAAGCGAGCAGTACTTC

V gene: TRBV4-3
clone size: few
D gene: .
J gene: TRBJ2-1
CDR3 protein: CASSQDLAVSYNEQFF
CDR3 DNA: TGCGCCAGCAGCCAAGATTTGGCTGTCTCCTACAATGAGCAGTTCTTC

V gene: TRBV12-3/TRBV12-4
clone size: many
D gene: .
J gene: TRBJ1-1
CDR3 protein: CASTLDSMNTEAFF
CDR3 DNA: TGTGCCAGCACCTTAGACAGCATGAACACTGAAGCTTTCTTT

V gene: TRBV12-3/TRBV12-4
clone size: few
D gene: .
J gene: TRBJ2-2
CDR3 protein: CASSLDYRLFGELFF
CDR3 DNA: TGTGCCAGCAGTTTAGATTATCGGCTTTTCGGGGAGCTGTTTTTT

V gene: TRBV3-1
clone size: few
D gene: .
J gene: TRBJ2-7
CDR3 protein: CASSQVHGSYEQYF
CDR3 DNA: TGTGCCAGCAGCCAAGTACACGGCTCCTACGAGCAGTACTTC

V gene: TRBV5-6
clone size: many
D gene: TRBD1
J gene: TRBJ2-7
CDR3 protein: CASSFGTVPYEQYF
CDR3 DNA: TGTGCCAGCAGCTTCGGGACAGTACCCTACGAGCAGTACTTC

V gene: TRBV9
clone size: many
D gene: .
J gene: TRBJ1-1
CDR3 protein: CASSPSGRGDTEAFF
CDR3 DNA: TGTGCCAGCAGCCCCTCTGGGCGGGGGGACACTGAAGCTTTCTTT

V gene: TRBV24-1
clone size: many
D gene: TRBD1
J gene: TRBJ2-5
CDR3 protein: CATSDLTGGLGETQYF
CDR3 DNA: TGTGCCACCAGTGATTTGACAGGGGGCCTGGGAGAGACCCAGTACTTC

V gene: TRBV19
clone size: many
D gene: TRBD1
J gene: TRBJ2-7
CDR3 protein: CASSTGQGRYEQYF
CDR3 DNA: TGTGCCAGTAGTACGGGACAGGGACGCTACGAGCAGTACTTC

V gene: TRBV7-9
clone size: many
D gene: .
J gene: TRBJ2-2
CDR3 protein: CASSLVLPNTGELFF
CDR3 DNA: TGTGCCAGCAGCTTGGTACTACCGAACACCGGGGAGCTGTTTTTT

V gene: TRBV28
clone size: many
D gene: TRBD1
J gene: TRBJ2-7
CDR3 protein: CASSPRWDREDEQYF
CDR3 DNA: TGTGCCAGCAGTCCCCGTTGGGACAGGGAGGACGAGCAGTACTTC

V gene: TRBV11-2
clone size: many
D gene: .
J gene: TRBJ1-1
CDR3 protein: CASSLDFLAGTEAFF
CDR3 DNA: TGTGCCAGCAGCTTAGATTTCCTAGCGGGCACTGAAGCTTTCTTT

V gene: TRBV13
clone size: .
D gene: .
J gene: TRBJ1-1
CDR3 protein: CASSPRQAGAMSTEAFF
CDR3 DNA: TGTGCCAGCAGCCCTAGACAGGCAGGGGCTATGAGCACTGAAGCTTTCTTT

V gene: TRBV20-1
clone size: many
D gene: .
J gene: TRBJ1-2
CDR3 protein: CSARDLAGGANYGYTF
CDR3 DNA: TGCAGTGCTAGAGATCTCGCGGGCGGAGCTAACTATGGCTACACCTTC

V gene: TRBV6-4
clone size: many
D gene: .
J gene: TRBJ1-5
CDR3 protein: CASSDGPDQPQHF
CDR3 DNA: TGTGCCAGCAGTGACGGCCCGGATCAGCCCCAGCATTTT

V gene: TRBV20-1
clone size: .
D gene: .
J gene: TRBJ2-5
CDR3 protein: CSAREGVGFQETQYF
CDR3 DNA: TGCAGTGCTAGGGAGGGGGTTGGGTTTCAAGAGACCCAGTACTTC

V gene: TRBV5-6
clone size: few
D gene: TRBD2
J gene: TRBJ2-2
CDR3 protein: CASRQTSGGYTGELFF
CDR3 DNA: TGTGCCAGCAGACAAACTAGCGGGGGCTACACCGGGGAGCTGTTTTTT

V gene: TRBV7-9
clone size: .
D gene: .
J gene: TRBJ2-1
CDR3 protein: CASSLVLANNEQFF
CDR3 DNA: TGTGCCAGCAGCTTAGTCCTAGCGAACAATGAGCAGTTCTTC

V gene: TRBV5-4
clone size: .
D gene: TRBD2
J gene: TRBJ2-7
CDR3 protein: CASNERLAGSFGEQYF
CDR3 DNA: TGTGCCAGCAACGAACGACTAGCGGGGAGTTTCGGGGAGCAGTACTTC

V gene: TRBV12-3/TRBV12-4
clone size: few
D gene: TRBD1
J gene: TRBJ2-7
CDR3 protein: CASSPRGLHYEQYF
CDR3 DNA: TGTGCCAGCAGTCCCAGGGGGCTTCATTACGAGCAGTACTTC

V gene: TRBV4-3
clone size: many
D gene: .
J gene: TRBJ1-5
CDR3 protein: CASSQEIFSNQPQHF
CDR3 DNA: TGCGCCAGCAGCCAAGAGATCTTCAGCAATCAGCCCCAGCATTTT